This passage covers 29 T cell receptor beta chains from one sample sequenced in a study of T-cell reconstitution after alpha-beta-depleted transplantation in children. It was with unique molecular identifiers that the TCRbeta library was prepared. TCRdb processed the PCR reads anew with MiXCR; each CDR3 protein has one entry. The data hold about 460,000 distinct CDR3 sequences, with about an eighth observed a single time. The material was PBMCs from the stem cell graft donor, obtained from the stem cell graft. All receptors come from a human donor who donated a stem cell graft to a child with combined immunodeficiency.

The chain uses TRBV6-5 and TRBJ2-5; TRBD2 is a possible D gene (7 bases). Trimming shortened V by 2 bases and J by 1 base, and 17 bases separated the two germline ends. This CDR3 is 17 amino acids long. Per the germline V gene, CDR1 is MNHEY and CDR2 is SVGAGI. CDR3 residues: CASSYGTTSEFQETQYF. The CDR3, as DNA: TGTGCCAGCAGTTACGGGACAACTAGCGAGTTCCAAGAGACCCAGTACTTC.

This clonotype was counted at least ten times. This rearrangement joins TRBV6-5 to TRBJ2-7; D may be TRBD1 (6 bases). The germline gives CDR1 MNHEY, CDR2 SVGAGI. The CDR3 runs to 15 residues. V lost 3 bases and J 0 bases, leaving 12 bases between the germline ends. In DNA form, the CDR3 reads TGTGCCAGCAGTTATCTCCGGGACACCTCCTACGAGCAGTACTTC. Residues: CASSYLRDTSYEQYF.

The rearrangement joins TRBV12-3 or TRBV12-4 to TRBJ1-1; D is possibly TRBD1 (5 bases). The CDR3 totals 12 residues. Trimming removed 3 bases from V and 10 bases from J, with 12 bases in between. CDR3 region: CASSLMGPGAFF. CDR3 DNA sequence: TGTGCCAGCAGTTTGATGGGGCCCGGAGCTTTCTTT.

This clonotype came up a few times. The genes are TRBV5-5 and TRBJ1-1; 11 nucleotides agree with TRBD1. With 4 bases clipped from V and 7 bases from J, the junction kept 9 bases outside the gene matches. The germline CDR1 and CDR2 sequences are SGHKS and YYEKEE (reference sequence). The CDR3 has 15 amino acids. This chain's CDR3 is CASSQDRGRFGEAFF. The CDR3 DNA reads as TGTGCCAGCAGCCAGGACAGGGGGCGTTTTGGTGAAGCTTTCTTT.

In this sample, this clonotype turned up a few times. V and J are TRBV12-3 or TRBV12-4 and TRBJ2-1, with 8 bases fitting TRBD2. This CDR3 is built from 17 residues. Trimming at V came to 4 bases and at J to 0 bases, leaving 8 bases not matched to a gene. The DNA of the CDR3 is TGTGCCAGCAGTTCTCTAGCGGGCACGAGCTCCTACAATGAGCAGTTCTTC. It is translated as CASSSLAGTSSYNEQFF.

This clonotype was seen more than once but under ten times. This chain uses TRBV12-3 or TRBV12-4 with TRBJ2-3; 9 bases fit TRBD2. Trimming took 6 bases from V and 4 from J; bases not matched to a gene: 20. CDR3 length equals 19 residues. Here the CDR3 reads CASSPGGTSWRGAADTQYF. The CDR3 coding sequence is TGTGCCAGCAGCCCTGGAGGGACTAGCTGGAGAGGGGCGGCAGATACGCAGTATTTT.

The rearrangement links TRBV5-5 to TRBJ1-2; possibly TRBD1 for D (5 bases). V lost 4 bases to trimming and J lost 1 base, with 17 bases between them. This CDR3 comprises 16 residues. From germline, CDR1 is SGHKS and CDR2 YYEKEE (reference sequence). The DNA of the CDR3 is TGTGCCAGCAGCGCGGGACGGCTGACCCTTAACTATGGCTACACCTTC. Translated: CASSAGRLTLNYGYTF.

This clonotype has a handful of counts. This chain joins TRBV6-1 and TRBJ2-7; possible D gene TRBD2, 7 bases. CDR1 is MNHNS and CDR2 is SASEGT in the germline V gene. With 7 bases removed from V and 2 bases from J, the gap between germline ends came to 15 bases. The CDR3 length is 14 residues. CDR3 coding DNA: TGTGCCAGCACCTCAGCGGGACAACCCTACGAGCAGTACTTC. This translates into CASTSAGQPYEQYF.

The V and J genes are TRBV10-3 and TRBJ2-2; 15 bases map to TRBD2. The CDR3 has 19 residues. Germline values: CDR1 ENHRY, CDR2 SYGVKD. Losses at the gene ends were 8 bases for V and 0 bases for J; bases not matched to a gene: 10. The DNA of the CDR3 is TGTGCCATCTGTCCGGGGACTAGCGGGAGGCGGGCGAACACCGGGGAGCTGTTTTTT. It translates to CAICPGTSGRRANTGELFF.

This clonotype was recorded many times. The chain employs TRBV11-1 and TRBJ2-1; 10 nucleotides agree with TRBD2. The CDR3 length is 19 residues. After removal of 5 bases from V and 3 bases from J, the junction contained 16 bases not matched to a gene. Germline values: CDR1 SGHAT, CDR2 FQDESV (reference sequence). In nucleotides, the CDR3 is TGTGCCAGCAGCCCCATGGGTCCCCGGTTAGCGGGGGGCTACAATGAGCAGTTCTTC. It specifies CASSPMGPRLAGGYNEQFF.

The table lists this clonotype with a few counts. This chain uses TRBV5-1 with TRBJ2-7; D assignment may be TRBD1 or TRBD2 (5 bases each). The length of the CDR3 is 13 residues. From germline, CDR1 is SGHRS and CDR2 YFSETQ. The V gene lost 4 bases and the J gene lost 1 base, with 9 bases spanning the gap. The CDR3 sequence: CASSNGASYEQYF. CDR3 coding DNA: TGCGCCAGCAGCAACGGGGCTTCCTACGAGCAGTACTTC.

CDR3 residues: CASSPTPTSYNEQFF. CDR3 DNA: TGTGCCAGCAGTCCAACCCCCACTAGCTACAATGAGCAGTTCTTC. The gene calls are TRBV7-7 and TRBJ2-1, with D perhaps TRBD2 (5 bases). Germline loops: CDR1 SSHAT, CDR2 FNYEAQ (reference sequence). The germline V and J ends were trimmed by 6 bases and 3 bases, with 15 bases remaining between them. This CDR3 contains 15 residues.

The table lists this clonotype with many counts. The rearrangement joins TRBV6-1 to TRBJ2-2, with a weak D call TRBD2 (7 bases). Looked up from germline, CDR1 is MNHNS and CDR2 is SASEGT. CDR3 length: 17 amino acids. With 6 bases removed from V and 6 bases from J, the gap between germline ends came to 23 bases. Here the CDR3 reads CASSRGGGRWLAGELFF. The CDR3 nucleotides are TGTGCCAGCAGCAGAGGGGGGGGCCGATGGTTGGCCGGGGAGCTGTTTTTT.

This clonotype was counted a few times. A much larger clone sits a single nucleotide away, making a read error possible. This chain connects TRBV29-1 to TRBJ2-7; 14 nucleotides match TRBD2. CDR1 is SQVTM and CDR2 is ANQGSEA in the germline V gene. CDR3 length equals 13 residues. V trimming: 4 bases; J trimming: 4 bases; junction bases outside the gene matches: 0. The CDR3: CSVGTSGRYEQYF. CDR3 coding DNA: TGCAGCGTTGGGACTAGCGGGAGGTACGAGCAGTACTTC.

The rearrangement links TRBV9 to TRBJ2-3; 8 bases match TRBD2. The CDR3 sequence is 17 residues long. CDR1 is SGDLS, CDR2 YYNGEE, per germline. J was trimmed by 0 bases and V by 8 bases; bases with no gene match: 14. CDR3 nucleotide sequence: TGTGCCAGGATACCCCGCCTAGCGGGCGCTAGCACAGATACGCAGTATTTT. It translates to CARIPRLAGASTDTQYF.

This clonotype has a handful of counts. The chain employs TRBV6-1 and TRBJ1-2, with D tentatively TRBD1 (6 bases). Deletions cut 6 bases from V and 2 bases from J, with 16 bases between. Germline assignment: CDR1 MNHNS and CDR2 SASEGT. The CDR3 totals 15 residues. The CDR3 DNA sequence: TGTGCCAGCAGCCAAGGACAGACAGCAAACTATGGCTACACCTTC. Translation gives CASSQGQTANYGYTF.

This clonotype has a handful of counts. The chain combines TRBV6-2 or TRBV6-3 with TRBJ2-3; D perhaps matches TRBD2 (5 bases). V was trimmed by 5 bases and J by 1 base, leaving 16 bases between them. The CDR3 is 16 amino acids. Germline V lookup: CDR1 MNHEY, CDR2 SVGEGT. This chain's CDR3 is CASSLPGHGGTDTQYF. The DNA for the CDR3 is TGTGCCAGCAGTCTCCCGGGTCACGGGGGCACAGATACGCAGTATTTT.

The chain combines TRBV5-1 with TRBJ2-3, with D uncertain. Trimming removed 4 bases at V and 1 base at J, with 13 bases between. The CDR3 extends over 15 amino acids. Germline CDR1 reads SGHRS; CDR2 reads YFSETQ. This chain's CDR3 is CASSLGRLRTDTQYF. The CDR3 coding sequence is TGCGCCAGCAGCCTTGGCAGGCTCCGCACAGATACGCAGTATTTT.

This clonotype appeared a few times. The CDR3, as DNA: TGTGCCAGCAGCCCCGGGTGGGGACAGAACTACTACGAGCAGTACTTC. Translation: CASSPGWGQNYYEQYF. The V and J genes are TRBV6-1 and TRBJ2-7; 7 nucleotides align to TRBD1. Germline V gene lookup returns CDR1 MNHNS and CDR2 SASEGT. The CDR3 loop spans 16 amino acids. The V segment lost 6 bases and the J segment 3 bases; nucleotides outside the gene matches: 14.

This clonotype was observed a handful of times. The chain combines TRBV7-3 with TRBJ2-5, with D perhaps matching TRBD1 (6 bases). The CDR3 is made up of 16 amino acids. Germline V gene lookup returns CDR1 SGHTA and CDR2 FQGTGA. Trimming cost V 1 base and J 5 bases, with 17 bases left between them. DNA for the CDR3: TGTGCCAGCAGCTTAAACCCTGGGACACTGGCGGAGACCCAGTACTTC. It is translated as CASSLNPGTLAETQYF. The full variable domain, in which reference TRBV7-3 and TRBJ2-5 provide the parts outside the CDR3, is GAGVSQTPSNKVTEKGKYVELRCDPISGHTALYWYRQSLGQGPEFLIYFQGTGAADDSGLPNDRFFAVRPEGSVSTLKIQRTERGDSAVYLCASSLNPGTLAETQYFGPGTRLLVL.

This clonotype came up a few times. The genes are TRBV12-3 or TRBV12-4 and TRBJ2-7; TRBD1 matches at 7 bases. This CDR3 is built from 14 residues. The ends lost 5 bases at V and 2 bases at J; junction bases unmatched: 6. CDR3 nucleotide sequence: TGTGCCAGCAGTACCTCGGGACAGCCCTACGAGCAGTACTTC. It translates to CASSTSGQPYEQYF.

The gene calls are TRBV5-5 and TRBJ2-7; 7 positions agree with TRBD1. The CDR3 loop spans 14 amino acids. The germline gives CDR1 SGHKS, CDR2 YYEKEE (reference sequence). V was pared by 3 bases and J by 2 bases, with 5 bases of the junction left unmatched. The CDR3 here is CASSYQQGTYEQYF. CDR3 in DNA: TGTGCCAGCAGCTACCAACAGGGGACCTACGAGCAGTACTTC.

This clonotype has just a few counts. The chain joins TRBV18 to TRBJ2-2; D is unclear. In germline, CDR1 is KGHSH, CDR2 LQKENI. This CDR3 comprises 15 residues. The V end was cut by 1 base, the J end by 2 bases, with 8 bases between. The CDR3 DNA reads as TGTGCCAGCTCACCACTTTCACGTAACACCGGGGAGCTGTTTTTT. Its translation is CASSPLSRNTGELFF.

This clonotype was observed a handful of times. V gene TRBV19 combines with J gene TRBJ2-7, with D hard to call. With 3 bases removed from V and 5 bases from J, the gap between germline ends came to 17 bases. The CDR3 covers 15 residues. CDR1 and CDR2 from the germline V gene are LNHDA and SQIVND (reference sequence). CDR3 bases: TGTGCCAGTAGTATCGTATCAGAATTGAGGAACGAGCAGTACTTC. Its translation: CASSIVSELRNEQYF.

J is TRBJ2-7 and V is TRBV9, with D possibly being TRBD1 or TRBD2 (5 bases each). This CDR3 has 15 residues. Germline V gives CDR1 SGDLS, CDR2 YYNGEE. Trimming pared 3 bases from V and 0 bases from J, leaving 13 bases between. The CDR3 here is CASSARDGSSYEQYF. CDR3 coding DNA: TGTGCCAGCAGCGCTCGGGACGGAAGCTCCTACGAGCAGTACTTC.

This chain connects TRBV2 to TRBJ2-2; the match to TRBD1 covers 9 bases. V dropped 1 base and J dropped 0; count of bases not matched to a gene: 15. The CDR3 has 21 amino acids. The V gene's germline CDR1 is SNHLY and CDR2 FYNNEI. The CDR3 reads CASSEGDRAISSGSNTGELFF. As DNA, the CDR3 is TGTGCCAGCAGTGAAGGGGACAGGGCAATTTCGAGCGGATCGAACACCGGGGAGCTGTTTTTT.

In this sample, this clonotype turned up a few times. The rearrangement uses TRBV24-1 and TRBJ2-2; 7 nucleotides agree with TRBD1. From germline, CDR1 is KGHDR and CDR2 SFDVKD. Trimming cost V 9 bases and J 1 base; bases outside gene matches: 7. The CDR3 spans 15 residues. CDR3 DNA sequence: TGTGCCACCGGTAAACAGGGGCGGAACACCGGGGAGCTGTTTTTT. Translation gives CATGKQGRNTGELFF.

Concerning this clonotype itself: A much larger clone is a single base away; this may be a read error. The chain carries TRBV4-2 and TRBJ2-1; D is ambiguous. The CDR3 contains 16 residues. Germline CDR1 is LGHNA and CDR2 is YNFKEQ. In nucleotides, the CDR3 is TGTGCCAGCAGCCAAGTGGGCGGACCCGTTAGCAATGAGCGGTTCTTC. Its protein is CASSQVGGPVSNERFF.

This sequence joins TRBV5-5 and TRBJ2-6; tentative D call: TRBD1 (5 bases). The CDR3 is made up of 18 amino acids. The germline gives CDR1 SGHKS, CDR2 YYEKEE (reference sequence). Trimming shortened V by 3 bases and J by 0 bases, and 16 bases separated the two germline ends. CDR3 coding DNA: TGTGCCAGCAGCTGGGAAGGGGTCCTAATCTCTGGGGCCAACGTCCTGACTTTC. Amino acids: CASSWEGVLISGANVLTF.